This TCR beta chain was sequenced during a study of technical replicates of blood from a handful of donors. The table came from immunoSEQ multiplex PCR; TCRdb's copy has only in-frame clones and leaves some out. The sample shows roughly 79,000 clones, 81% of them seen only once. The length of the CDR3 is 13 residues. Germline V lookup: CDR1 SGHNT, CDR2 YYREEE (reference sequence). Trimming took off 2 bases at V and 5 bases at J, with 7 bases between the two ends. The chain combines TRBV5-4 with TRBJ1-4; D is unresolved. The TCR sequence derives from a human donor in good health. Some clones in this sample may be carry-over from other donors' samples. The sample was PBMCs. Here the CDR3 reads CASSFGTNEKLFF. In nucleotides, the CDR3 is TGTGCCAGCAGCTTTGGTACAAATGAAAAACTGTTTTTT.